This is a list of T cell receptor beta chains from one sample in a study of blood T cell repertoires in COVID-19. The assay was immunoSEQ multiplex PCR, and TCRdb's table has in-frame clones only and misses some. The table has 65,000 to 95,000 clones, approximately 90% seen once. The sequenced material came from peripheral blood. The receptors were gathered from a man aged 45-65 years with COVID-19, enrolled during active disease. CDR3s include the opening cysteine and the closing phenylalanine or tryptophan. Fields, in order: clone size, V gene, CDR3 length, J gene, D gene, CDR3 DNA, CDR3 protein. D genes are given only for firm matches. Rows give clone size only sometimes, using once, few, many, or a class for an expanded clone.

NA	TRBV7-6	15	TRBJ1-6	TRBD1	TGTGCCAGCAGCTTAGTCCCAGGGGGTAATTCACCCCTCCACTTT	CASSLVPGGNSPLHF
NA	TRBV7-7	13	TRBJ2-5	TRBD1	TGTGCTAGCAGCTTGACAGGGGGAGAGACCCAGTACTTC	CASSLTGGETQYF
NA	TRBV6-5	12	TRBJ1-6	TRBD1	TGTGCCAGCACCGACAGGGGCCCACCCCTCCACTTT	CASTDRGPPLHF
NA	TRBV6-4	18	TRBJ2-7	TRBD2	TGTGCCAGCAGTGACTTTAAACAACTAGCGGGAATGTCCTACGAGCAGTACTTC	CASSDFKQLAGMSYEQYF
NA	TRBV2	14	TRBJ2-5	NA	TGTGCCAGCAGTGATGAGGGCGGACAAGAGACCCAGTACTTC	CASSDEGGQETQYF
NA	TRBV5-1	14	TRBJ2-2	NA	TGCGCCAGCAGCTCACAAGCGAACACCGGGGAGCTGTTTTTT	CASSSQANTGELFF
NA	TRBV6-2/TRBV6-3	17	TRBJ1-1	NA	TGTGCCAGCAGTTACTCTGAAGGACACCGGTATAACACTGAAGCTTTCTTT	CASSYSEGHRYNTEAFF
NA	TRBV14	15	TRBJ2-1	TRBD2	TGTGCCAGCAGCCAAGCACTAGCGGGAGGCCCTGGGCAGTTCTTC	CASSQALAGGPGQFF
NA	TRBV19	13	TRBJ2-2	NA	TGTGCCAGTAAGGGACTCAACACCGGGGAGCTGTTTTTT	CASKGLNTGELFF
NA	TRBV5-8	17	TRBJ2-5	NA	TGTGCCAGCAGCTTGGGGGGGATACCAGGGGATCCAGAGACCCAGTACTTC	CASSLGGIPGDPETQYF
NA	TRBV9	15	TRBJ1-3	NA	TGTGCCAGCAGCGTAAGTACCGGCTCTGGAAACACCATATATTTT	CASSVSTGSGNTIYF
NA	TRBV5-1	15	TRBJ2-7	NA	TGCGCCAGCAGCTTTGGTGGCTCTCCCGGAGGCGAGCAGTACTTC	CASSFGGSPGGEQYF
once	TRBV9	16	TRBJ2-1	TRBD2	TGTGCCAGCAGCGTAATGGGGGGACTAGACTACAATGAGCAGTTCTTC	CASSVMGGLDYNEQFF
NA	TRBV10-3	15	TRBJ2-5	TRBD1	TGTGCCATCAGTGAGGCGACAGGGTCACAAGAGACCCAGTACTTC	CAISEATGSQETQYF
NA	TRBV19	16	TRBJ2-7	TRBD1	TGTGCCAGTAGTGCCCCTAGGGGGACAGGAATCCACGAGCAGTACTTC	CASSAPRGTGIHEQYF
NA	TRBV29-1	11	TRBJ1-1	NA	TGCAGCGCCGGAGGGAGGCAAGGAGCTTTCTTT	CSAGGRQGAFF
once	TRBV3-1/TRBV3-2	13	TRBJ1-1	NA	TGTGCCAGCAGCCATAGGAGGAACACTGAAGCTTTCTTT	CASSHRRNTEAFF
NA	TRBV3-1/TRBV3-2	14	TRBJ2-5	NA	TGTGCCAGCAGCCAAGGACACAGCCAAGAGACCCAGTACTTC	CASSQGHSQETQYF
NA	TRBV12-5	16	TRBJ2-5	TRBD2	TGTGCTAGTGGTTCAATCACTAGCGGGAGGGCCGTGACCCAGTACTTC	CASGSITSGRAVTQYF
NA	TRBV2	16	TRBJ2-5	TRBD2	TGTGCCAGCTCCATAACGACTAGCGGGAGCGTTGAGACCCAGTACTTC	CASSITTSGSVETQYF
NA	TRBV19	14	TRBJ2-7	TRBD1	TGTGCCAGTAGTATGACCGGGACAGGGTACGAGCAGTACTTC	CASSMTGTGYEQYF
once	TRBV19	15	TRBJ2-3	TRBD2	TGTGCCAGTAGTGCCACTAGCGGGTTCACAGATACGCAGTATTTT	CASSATSGFTDTQYF
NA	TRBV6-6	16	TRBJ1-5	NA	TGTGCCAGCAGCCCAAGGGGGGGTTTCGACAATCAGCCCCAGCATTTT	CASSPRGGFDNQPQHF
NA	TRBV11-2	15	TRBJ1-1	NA	TGTGCCAGCAGCTTAGTTGGAGGGGCAGAGGCTGAAGCTTTCTTT	CASSLVGGAEAEAFF
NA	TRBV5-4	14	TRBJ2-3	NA	TGTGCCAGCAGCCCTTTATCTAGCACAGATACGCAGTATTTT	CASSPLSSTDTQYF
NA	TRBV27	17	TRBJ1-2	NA	TGTGCCAGCAGTTTATTTTGGGACACCAACCTTAACTATGGCTACACCTTC	CASSLFWDTNLNYGYTF
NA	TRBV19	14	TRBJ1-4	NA	TGTGCCAGTAGTTCCACAGCAACTAATGAAAAACTGTTTTTT	CASSSTATNEKLFF
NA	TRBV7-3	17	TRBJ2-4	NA	TGTGCCAGCAGTCTAGGTCCGAAGAATCTAGCCAAAAACATTCAGTACTTC	CASSLGPKNLAKNIQYF
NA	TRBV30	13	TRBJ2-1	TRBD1	TGTGCCTGTAGATTAACAGGGGGCAATGAGCAGTTCTTC	CACRLTGGNEQFF
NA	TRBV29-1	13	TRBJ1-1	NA	TGCAGCGTTCGAGGGGGACCGTACACTGAAGCTTTCTTT	CSVRGGPYTEAFF
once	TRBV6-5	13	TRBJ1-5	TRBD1	TGTGCCAGCAGTTCCACAGGGGATCAGCCCCAGCATTTT	CASSSTGDQPQHF
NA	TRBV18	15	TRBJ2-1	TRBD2	TGTGCCAGCTCACCGAGCGGGGGCGTCTACAATGAGCAGTTCTTC	CASSPSGGVYNEQFF
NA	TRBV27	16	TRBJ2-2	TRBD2	TGTGCCAGCGGGGGGAACGAGGGAGGGCGGACCGGGGAGCTGTTTTTT	CASGGNEGGRTGELFF
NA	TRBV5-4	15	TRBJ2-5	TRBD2	TGTGCCAGCAGCTTGGCGGGGAACGGGGGGGAGACCCAGTACTTC	CASSLAGNGGETQYF
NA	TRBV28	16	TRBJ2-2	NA	TGTGCCAGCAGTTTGGGGGGCGGGGGTAACACCGGGGAGCTGTTTTTT	CASSLGGGGNTGELFF
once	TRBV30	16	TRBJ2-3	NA	TGTGCCTGGAGTGTACTGGTGGGAGCCAGCACAGATACGCAGTATTTT	CAWSVLVGASTDTQYF
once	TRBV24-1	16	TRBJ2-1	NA	TGTGCCACCAGTGATTTTACGCGGGGAACTCAGGGTGAGCAGTTCTTC	CATSDFTRGTQGEQFF
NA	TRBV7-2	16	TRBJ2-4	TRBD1	TGTGCCAGCAGCTTAGGCGTAGGGGGCGCCGAAAACATTCAGTACTTC	CASSLGVGGAENIQYF
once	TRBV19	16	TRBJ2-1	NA	TGTGCCAGTAGTATTAAGGGGGGTACAGGGGACAATGAGCAGTTCTTC	CASSIKGGTGDNEQFF
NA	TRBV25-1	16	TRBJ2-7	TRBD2	TGTGCCAGCAGTGAAAGGACTAGCGGAGGTAGCTACGAGCAGTACTTC	CASSERTSGGSYEQYF
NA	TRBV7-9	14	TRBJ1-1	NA	TGTGCCAGCAGCTTATCACAGGCGAACACTGAAGCTTTCTTT	CASSLSQANTEAFF
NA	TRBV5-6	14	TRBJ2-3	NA	TGTGCCAGCAGCTTGGGGCTAGTCCCCGATACGCAGTATTTT	CASSLGLVPDTQYF
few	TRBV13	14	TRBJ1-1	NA	TGTGCCAGCAGCTTCCGGGGATACTACACTGAAGCTTTCTTT	CASSFRGYYTEAFF
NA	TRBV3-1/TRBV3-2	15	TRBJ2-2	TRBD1	TGTGCCAGCAGCCGATTCAGACAGGGTGGAGGGGAGCTGTTTTTT	CASSRFRQGGGELFF